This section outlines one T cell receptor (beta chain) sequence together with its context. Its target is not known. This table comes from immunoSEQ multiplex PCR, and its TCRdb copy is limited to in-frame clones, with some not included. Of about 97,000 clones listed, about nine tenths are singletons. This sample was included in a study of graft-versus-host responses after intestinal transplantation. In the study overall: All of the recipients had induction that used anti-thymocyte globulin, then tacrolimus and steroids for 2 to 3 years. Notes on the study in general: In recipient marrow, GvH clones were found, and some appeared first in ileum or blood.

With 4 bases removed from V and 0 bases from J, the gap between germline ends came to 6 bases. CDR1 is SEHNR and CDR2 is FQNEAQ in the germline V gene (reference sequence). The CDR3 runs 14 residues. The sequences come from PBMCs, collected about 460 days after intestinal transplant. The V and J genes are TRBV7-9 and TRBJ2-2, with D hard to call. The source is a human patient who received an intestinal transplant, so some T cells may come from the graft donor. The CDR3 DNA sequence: TGTGCCAGCAGCTCAAGGACGAACACCGGGGAGCTGTTTTTT. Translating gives CASSSRTNTGELFF.